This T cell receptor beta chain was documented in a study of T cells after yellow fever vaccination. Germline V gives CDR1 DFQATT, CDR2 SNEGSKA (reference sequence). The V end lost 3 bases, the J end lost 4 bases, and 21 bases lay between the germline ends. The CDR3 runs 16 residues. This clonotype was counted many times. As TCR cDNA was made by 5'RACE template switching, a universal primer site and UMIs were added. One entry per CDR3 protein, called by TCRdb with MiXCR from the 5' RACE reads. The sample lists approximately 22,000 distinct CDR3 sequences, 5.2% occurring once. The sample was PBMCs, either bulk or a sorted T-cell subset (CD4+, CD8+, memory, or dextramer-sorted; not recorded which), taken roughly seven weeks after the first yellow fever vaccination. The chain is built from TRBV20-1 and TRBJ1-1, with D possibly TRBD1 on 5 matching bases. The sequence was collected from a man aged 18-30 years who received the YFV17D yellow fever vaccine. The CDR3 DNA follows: TGCAGTGCTAGGGGCTTTACCGGGGGACGTGGCACTGAAGCTTTCTTT. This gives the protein CSARGFTGGRGTEAFF.